The entry below describes one TCR beta chain. Its antigen is not identified. This sample was included in a study of cytomegalovirus exposure and HLA in healthy donors. Overall study results and limits: Owing to their indistinguishability, certain V segments, notably TRBV6-2 and TRBV6-3, were excluded. Rates of TCR association differed by HLA locus in a later analysis, with DRB1 highest and HLA-C lowest. The authors assumed roughly uniform sequencing depth across donors for presence/absence analyses.

It was with 60 Vbeta and 13 Jbeta primers that the PCR ran. The method was immunoSEQ multiplex PCR; TCRdb's version includes in-frame clones alone and lacks a portion of them. The data show about 160,000 clones, about 75% seen once. The CDR3 is made up of 14 amino acids. CDR1 and CDR2 (germline): MNHNS, SASEGT. V shed 3 bases and J shed 2 bases, with 10 bases lying between them. This TCR was recovered from a female donor in good health and CMV-seronegative. The rearrangement joins TRBV6-1 to TRBJ1-1; D is uncertain. Sequencing used PBMCs. The CDR3 bases are TGTGCCAGCAGTGACGCGGGCCTCAACACTGAAGCTTTCTTT. Protein: CASSDAGLNTEAFF.